This TCR beta chain stems from a study of T cell repertoires in ileal Crohn's disease (dated by TCRdb to about 2019). About the investigation overall: Median disease duration was about eight years, and 35% to 40% of patients were identified as active smokers at the time of surgery. A total of 170 or so mucosal samples from roughly 60 patients were sequenced, with samples obtained at several locations on the surgical specimen and at postoperative endoscopy. M6 samples consisted of neoterminal ileum biopsies collected during postoperative colonoscopy. Roughly half of the patients were given postoperative therapy, with fewer than 12 receiving thiopurines and around 18 receiving anti-TNF agents. The study was conducted in parallel with a multicentre cohort that was designed to identify predictors of early endoscopic recurrence following ileocolonic resection. TCR repertoire analysis was performed in about 59 Crohn's disease patients drawn from a prospective multicentre cohort. Surgery was performed for a complication in all patients, with stricturing disease in roughly 61% and penetrating disease in 39%. A Rutgeerts score above i0 was used to define endoscopic postoperative recurrence. Beyond this particular receptor, the publication reports: Mucosal CD4 and CD8 T cells were sorted and sequenced only in a subgroup of patients, whose size was not stated. Compared with CD4 T cells, sorted CD8 T cells held more high-frequency clones, which suggests that the mucosal expansions were mostly CD8. Patients who were active smokers at surgery had a significantly higher proportion of clonal expansions than non-smokers (approximately 26% vs 17%, p=0.02). Endoscopic recurrence was linked to a higher percentage of high-frequency clones at surgery, and recurrence occurred in every patient whose clonality exceeded 26.8% (18/57). Postoperative endoscopy was performed at varying times within the first year after surgery, with a median delay of 6.9 months.

In its sample, this clone was seen a few times. Its antigen is still unknown. No base qualities exist here, and no much larger clone lies one base off it. CDR1 SEHNR and CDR2 FQNEAQ were looked up in the germline V gene (reference sequence). The CDR3 has 15 amino acids, counting the end cysteine and phenylalanine. The retained sequence is limited to the CDR3, 45 bases, with the frame set at the first base. V drops 1 base and J drops 5 bases, leaving 14 bases in between. Explained via the paper, the time point label denotes: neoterminal ileum biopsy at postoperative endoscopy, about 6 months after surgery. To be eligible, patients had to be adults with ileal or ileocolonic Crohn's disease and an indication for ileocolonic resection. Before DNA extraction, whole ileal mucosal biopsies were kept frozen at -80 degrees C. Genomic DNA was extracted from frozen whole biopsies using a TRizol-based method and was quantified with a NanoDrop 2000 spectrophotometer.

For commercial TCRB immunosequencing, five hundred nanograms of biopsy DNA were submitted for each sample. Adaptive Biotechnology amplified the CDR3 regions from genomic DNA with a two-step multiplex PCR designed to control amplification bias. The first PCR used primers for every V and J gene segment; the second PCR added barcodes and Illumina adapters. CDR3 libraries were sequenced on an Illumina instrument. The original pipeline was this. Analysis combined the vendor-provided pipelines with custom analysis of raw data in R/Bioconductor under R version 3.3.0. Clonality, ranging from 0 to 1, was calculated as the inverse of the normalised Shannon entropy of all productive clones. The repertoire share taken up by the top 100 clones defined high-frequency clones, and only clones that passed a 95% confidence test were kept. The Simpson index measured repertoire diversity, and the Morisita-Horn index measured overlap between samples. What TCRdb holds here is the immuneACCESS table cut down to in-frame rearrangements. Part of the clones is not present; checked against another copy, under half of the missing clones reflect an unresolved V gene, and the others are unexplained. The V and J calls and clone size come from that table; D and trimming were worked out from the DNA. This sample has about 2,200 clones in its table, and approximately 62% of those were observed once. 10% of the sample belongs to the ten largest clones.

Specimen: ileal tissue. The TCR sequence derives from an adult with Crohn's disease. The rearrangement combines TRBV7-9 with TRBJ1-1; a weak D assignment points to TRBD1 (5 bases agree). The nucleotide sequence is TGTGCCAGCAGCTTAGGTCGTGGGGGGATGACTGAAGCTTTCTTT. This yields the protein CASSLGRGGMTEAFF.